A selection of T cell receptor beta chains follows, all from one sample in a study of cytomegalovirus exposure and HLA in healthy donors. The method was immunoSEQ multiplex PCR; TCRdb's version includes in-frame clones alone and lacks a portion of them. This sample's table reports around 120,000 clones. The sequenced material came from PBMCs. The receptors were sampled from a man in his fifties or sixties in good health and CMV-seronegative. CDR3s include the opening cysteine and the closing phenylalanine or tryptophan. A D gene is named only where the DNA matches it firmly.

j_call d_call v_call cdr3_nt cdr3_aa
TRBJ2-7 - TRBV18 TGTGCCAGCTCACCACCCGGGTCGATCCAGCTCTACGAGCAGTACTTC CASSPPGSIQLYEQYF
TRBJ1-2 - TRBV25-1 TGTGCCAGCAGTGATCGGGTCCTTGAGGGCTACACCTTC CASSDRVLEGYTF
TRBJ1-6 TRBD1 TRBV6-5 TGTGCCAGCAGTTACCCAAGGACAGGGGGGAATTCACCCCTCCACTTT CASSYPRTGGNSPLHF
TRBJ2-7 - TRBV27 TGTGCCAGCAGTTCTACGCTCGCCTACGAGCAGTACTTC CASSSTLAYEQYF
TRBJ2-7 TRBD1 TRBV6-5 TGTGCCAGCAGCCACCGGGACAGGCGGAACGAGCAGTACTTC CASSHRDRRNEQYF
TRBJ1-1 - TRBV2 TGTGCCAGCAGTGAACAGGGGCTGAACACTGAAGCTTTCTTT CASSEQGLNTEAFF
TRBJ1-2 - TRBV5-6 TGTGCCAGCAGTACTACCCGGGGGGCTAACTATGGCTACACCTTC CASSTTRGANYGYTF
TRBJ1-3 TRBD1 TRBV4-3 TGCGCCAGCAGCCAATTAAGGACAGGCGACAACTCTGGAAACACCATATATTTT CASSQLRTGDNSGNTIYF
TRBJ2-2 TRBD2 TRBV25-1 TGTGCCAGCAGTGAATTGGGGACTAGCGGGAGGGCCGTGGAGCTGTTTTTT CASSELGTSGRAVELFF
TRBJ2-2 - TRBV7-2 TGTGCCAGCAGCTCAAATGCAGCGGGCACCGGGGAGCTGTTTTTT CASSSNAAGTGELFF
TRBJ1-1 - TRBV6-1 TGTGCCAGCAGTGCTAAACTCTGGACTGAAGCTTTCTTT CASSAKLWTEAFF
TRBJ1-2 TRBD1 TRBV6-5 TGTGCCAGCACCCCGACAGGGAGTCATGGCTACACCTTC CASTPTGSHGYTF
TRBJ2-3 - TRBV7-9 TGTGCCAGCAGCCCTACCCGATATAGCGGCAACTCAGATACGCAGTATTTT CASSPTRYSGNSDTQYF
TRBJ2-1 - TRBV6-5 TGTGCCAGCAGCCTCCAATCGGGATTCGGTGAGCAGTTCTTC CASSLQSGFGEQFF
TRBJ2-7 - TRBV29-1 TGCAGCGTTGCCGGGACCTACGAGCAGTACTTC CSVAGTYEQYF
TRBJ1-3 TRBD1 TRBV30 TGTGCCTGGAGGGACAGGGAAGGAGGAAACACCATATATTTT CAWRDREGGNTIYF
TRBJ2-7 TRBD1 TRBV6-5 TGTGCCAGCAGAACAAGGACAGGGCCGACCTACGAGCAGTACTTC CASRTRTGPTYEQYF
TRBJ2-6 TRBD1 TRBV27 TGTGCCAGCAGTCGAACAGGGGCACCTGGGGCCAACGTCCTGACTTTC CASSRTGAPGANVLTF
TRBJ1-2 - TRBV5-4 TGTGCCAGCAGCTCCAGGGGTGTAGTTTATGGCTACACCTTC CASSSRGVVYGYTF
TRBJ1-1 - TRBV6-5 TGTGCCAGCAGTTACAGGACAGTGAACACTGAAGCTTTCTTT CASSYRTVNTEAFF
TRBJ2-5 TRBD2 TRBV7-2 TGTGCCAGCAGCGTACTAGCGGGAGCGCTTGAGACCCAGTACTTC CASSVLAGALETQYF
TRBJ1-2 TRBD1 TRBV5-6 TGTGCCAGCAGCTTGTCGACAGGGAGTTCCTATGGCTACACCTTC CASSLSTGSSYGYTF
TRBJ2-7 TRBD1 TRBV10-3 TGTGCCACCTTCCCGGGACAGGGCTACGAGCAGTACTTC CATFPGQGYEQYF
TRBJ1-1 TRBD1 TRBV2 TGTGCCAGCGTAAGACAGGGGGCCGGGAGCACTGAAGCTTTCTTT CASVRQGAGSTEAFF
TRBJ2-5 - TRBV7-9 TGTGCCAGCAGCCCAATCCGGCCGGGGGAGCAGTACTTC CASSPIRPGEQYF
TRBJ1-2 - TRBV5-4 TGTGCCAGCAGCTTGGCCGAGGCGGCGGGCGGCTACACCTTC CASSLAEAAGGYTF
TRBJ1-1 - TRBV5-6 TGTGCCAGCAGGCGAACAGGGCGGCGCACTGAAGCTTTCTTT CASRRTGRRTEAFF
TRBJ2-2 TRBD2 TRBV5-4 TGTGCCAGCAGCCGAGGACTAGCGGGGGGGGAGAACACCGGGGAGCTGTTTTTT CASSRGLAGGENTGELFF
TRBJ2-5 TRBD2 TRBV18 TGTGCCAGCTCACCGGGACTAGGAAAAGAGACCCAGTACTTC CASSPGLGKETQYF
TRBJ1-1 TRBD1 TRBV27 TGTGCCAGCAGTCCGGGACAGGGTGTAGGGGACACTGAAGCTTTCTTT CASSPGQGVGDTEAFF
TRBJ2-5 - TRBV10-3 TGTGCCATCAGTCAGGACAGCCAAGAGACCCAGTACTTC CAISQDSQETQYF
TRBJ1-2 - TRBV29-1 TGCAGCGTACCCTCCCGGGGGGGTGATAACTCTGGCTACACCTTC CSVPSRGGDNSGYTF
TRBJ2-1 TRBD1 TRBV2 TGTGCCAGCAGTGAGGGTGGACAGGGATTCGATGAGCAGTTCTTC CASSEGGQGFDEQFF